This passage covers 2 T cell receptor beta chains from one sample sequenced in a study of T cells in Graves' hyperthyroidism and ophthalmopathy. Authors of the study amplified TCR beta CDR3 regions from RNA transcripts. Researchers ran a first-round RT-PCR on the TCR CDR3 using the HTBI primer set. Each CDR3 protein gets one entry after TCRdb re-called the multiplex PCR reads with MiXCR. The table has about 570,000 distinct CDR3 sequences, about half seen once. Sample: peripheral blood or thyroid tissue (not recorded which). The receptor set was obtained from an adult woman with Graves' disease, either hyperthyroidism or ophthalmopathy (not recorded which).

The V and J genes are TRBV10-2 and TRBJ2-3; D is undetermined. CDR3 size: 15 residues. Trimming stripped 0 bases from V and 4 bases from J, with 11 bases between. Germline-derived CDR1 and CDR2 are WSHSY and SAAADI. Written as DNA, the CDR3 is TGCGCCAGCAGTGAGTCCAGTGCCGTATCAGATACGCAGTATTTT. This translates into CASSESSAVSDTQYF.

The genes are TRBV15 and TRBJ1-2; D call uncertain. CDR3 length: 12 amino acids. Trimming removed 5 bases at V and 0 bases at J, with 4 bases between. Germline-derived CDR1 and CDR2 are LNHNV and YYDKDF (reference sequence). DNA of the CDR3: TGTGCCACCAGCGGGCCTAACTATGGCTACACCTTC. Encoded protein: CATSGPNYGYTF.